Shown below are 23 T cell receptor beta chains from a single sample sequenced in a study of control samples from healthy donors and cancer patients. Data came from immunoSEQ multiplex PCR; TCRdb stores just in-frame clones and leaves some out. Of around 100,000 clones in the sample, 92% were seen once. The sample consisted of blood. The receptors come from a woman aged 18-35 years in good health.

The sample holds one count of this clone. This rearrangement joins TRBV3-1 (or the pseudogene TRBV3-2) to TRBJ2-7; 9 nucleotides match TRBD2. CDR3 length equals 17 residues. The germline V gene encodes CDR1 LGHDT and CDR2 YNNKEL (reference sequence). V lost 3 bases and J lost 7; bases outside the gene matches: 16. The CDR3 loop reads CASSHAQAGGPQREQYF. DNA of the CDR3: TGTGCCAGCAGCCACGCACAAGCGGGAGGCCCGCAACGTGAGCAGTACTTC.

This chain uses TRBV29-1 with TRBJ1-1; perhaps TRBD1 as D (6 bases). V gave up 6 bases and J gave up 4 bases, with 12 bases separating them. This CDR3 region has 12 residues. Germline values: CDR1 SQVTM, CDR2 ANQGSEA. CDR3 nucleotides: TGCAGCGTCCACCCAGGGGCCACTGAAGCTTTCTTT. Amino acids: CSVHPGATEAFF.

This rearrangement joins TRBV28 to TRBJ2-5; 9 bases agree with TRBD2. CDR1 MDHEN and CDR2 SYDVKM come from the germline V gene. V was clipped by 5 bases and J by 4 bases; unmatched bases: 5. The CDR3 has 14 amino acids. CDR3 protein: CASSAGGPGETQYF. CDR3 in DNA: TGTGCCAGCAGTGCGGGGGGGCCGGGAGAGACCCAGTACTTC.

Worth noting for this clone: This sample includes further DNA sequences coding for the same CDR3. V usage is TRBV19 and J usage is TRBJ2-7, with D perhaps matching TRBD2 (5 bases). The CDR3 length is 13 residues. Germline CDR1 LNHDA, CDR2 SQIVND (reference sequence). V was cut by 1 base and J by 3 bases, with 7 bases left in between. CDR3 in amino acids: CASSIGGVYEQYF. Here the CDR3 DNA reads TGTGCCAGTAGTATAGGGGGAGTCTACGAGCAGTACTTC.

The J gene is TRBJ1-3, the V gene TRBV24-1; D is perhaps TRBD1 (6 bases). With 3 bases removed from V and 0 bases from J, the gap between germline ends came to 11 bases. The CDR3 extends over 16 amino acids. Per the germline V gene, CDR1 is KGHDR and CDR2 is SFDVKD. Here the CDR3 DNA reads TGTGCCACCAGTGATCCAACAGGGAGCTCTGGAAACACCATATATTTT. Translating gives CATSDPTGSSGNTIYF.

This clone came up once. The chain couples TRBV4-2 to TRBJ1-2, with D possibly TRBD1 on 5 matching bases. Trimming took 0 bases from V and 8 from J, leaving 19 bases between them. The germline V gene encodes CDR1 LGHNA and CDR2 YNFKEQ. CDR3 length: 16 residues. This CDR3 reads CASSQDPFDGGSGYTF. As DNA, the CDR3 is TGTGCCAGCAGCCAAGATCCCTTTGACGGGGGAAGCGGCTACACCTTC.

V and J are TRBV27 and TRBJ2-1; TRBD1 agrees at 9 bases. The CDR3 contains 15 residues. CDR1 is MNHEY, CDR2 SMNVEV, per germline (reference sequence). V dropped 2 bases and J dropped 6; count of bases not matched to a gene: 5. CDR3 protein: CASSLGTGYGNEQFF. In DNA, the CDR3 is TGTGCCAGCAGTTTAGGGACAGGGTATGGCAATGAGCAGTTCTTC.

The rearrangement uses TRBV12-3 or TRBV12-4 and TRBJ1-1; no firm D call. Trimming removed 4 bases at V and 1 base at J, with 7 bases between. The CDR3 extends over 13 amino acids. CDR3 sequence: CASSWGENTEAFF. The CDR3 nucleotides are TGTGCCAGCAGTTGGGGAGAGAACACTGAAGCTTTCTTT.

This chain uses TRBV10-3 with TRBJ2-2, with D perhaps TRBD1 (6 bases). V was clipped by 6 bases and J by 5 bases, with 19 bases between them. The CDR3 loop spans 16 amino acids. Germline CDR1 reads ENHRY; CDR2 reads SYGVKD. In DNA form, the CDR3 reads TGTGCCATCAGAAGACTTACAGGGAGCGTAACCGGGGAGCTGTTTTTT. Translated: CAIRRLTGSVTGELFF.

The genes are TRBV5-6 and TRBJ1-6; 11 bases fit TRBD1. This CDR3 has 13 residues. Germline assignment: CDR1 SGHDT and CDR2 YYEEEE. The junction had 1 base not matched to a gene; V was cut back by 4 bases and J by 10 bases. CDR3 DNA sequence: TGTGCCAGCAGCCGGGACAGGGGGTCACCCCTCCACTTT. It translates to CASSRDRGSPLHF.

The chain carries TRBV10-1 and TRBJ1-2; D is undetermined. CDR3 size: 13 residues. The germline V and J ends were trimmed by 5 bases and 0 bases, with 7 bases remaining between them. The germline V gene has CDR1 WNHNN and CDR2 SYGVQD (reference sequence). The CDR3 DNA reads as TGCGCCAGCAGTCGGCAATCTAACTATGGCTACACCTTC. It yields the protein CASSRQSNYGYTF.

The V call is TRBV7-9, the J call TRBJ1-5; TRBD1 aligns across 10 bases. This CDR3 contains 18 residues. Germline V gene data show CDR1 as SEHNR and CDR2 as FQNEAQ (reference sequence). The V and J ends lost 4 bases and 4 bases, in that order; junction bases with no gene match: 13. In DNA form, the CDR3 reads TGTGCCAGCAGCTCAGCCCGTACCGGGACAGGGGTTAATCAGCCCCAGCATTTT. It is translated as CASSSARTGTGVNQPQHF.

The rearrangement joins TRBV30 to TRBJ1-6; 8 bases fit TRBD1. Per the germline V gene, CDR1 is GTSNPN and CDR2 is SVGIG (reference sequence). CDR3 length equals 19 residues. Trimming took 3 bases from V and 0 from J; bases not matched to a gene: 13. CDR3 nucleotides: TGTGCCTGGAGCCGTGTCGAGACAGGGGATAGCTCCTATAATTCACCCCTCCACTTT. It yields the protein CAWSRVETGDSSYNSPLHF. Drawing the rest from reference TRBV30 and TRBJ1-6, the complete variable domain is SQTIHQWPATLVQPVGSPLSLECTVEGTSNPNLYWYRQAAGRGLQLLFYSVGIGQISSEVPQNLSASRPQDRQFILSSKKLLLSDSGFYLCAWSRVETGDSSYNSPLHFGNGTRLTVT.

This clone turned up a few times. The J gene is TRBJ2-5, the V gene TRBV25-1; 10 positions agree with TRBD2. The trim removed 4 bases at V and 5 bases at J, leaving 10 bases unmatched. The CDR3 is 16 amino acids. The germline CDR1 and CDR2 sequences are MGHDK and SYGVNS. CDR3 protein: CASSGVLAGAGETQYF. The CDR3 nucleotides read TGTGCCAGCAGTGGGGTTCTAGCGGGGGCGGGGGAGACCCAGTACTTC. The full variable domain, completed using reference TRBV25-1 and TRBJ2-5, is EADIYQTPRYLVIGTGKKITLECSQTMGHDKMYWYQQDPGMELHLIHYSYGVNSTEKGDLSSESTVSRIRTEHFPLTLESARPSHTSQYLCASSGVLAGAGETQYFGPGTRLLVL.

This chain uses TRBV6-6 with TRBJ2-1; D uncertain. Germline assignment: CDR1 MNHNY and CDR2 SVGAGI (reference sequence). The CDR3 consists of 11 residues. Trimming removed 2 bases at V and 6 bases at J, with 2 bases between. As DNA, the CDR3 is TGTGCCAGCAGTTACCTCAATGAGCAGTTCTTC. Protein: CASSYLNEQFF.

This clone was detected a few times. The rearrangement uses TRBV20-1 and TRBJ1-2; D unclear. Trimming removed 1 base from V and 0 bases from J, with 0 bases in between. Germline values: CDR1 DFQATT, CDR2 SNEGSKA (reference sequence). CDR3 size: 11 residues. CDR3 residues: CSARANYGYTF. The CDR3 coding sequence is TGCAGTGCTAGAGCTAACTATGGCTACACCTTC.

Here the CDR3 DNA reads TGTGCCAGCAGCATAGGGACTAGCGGGAGCTTTGGGGCCCCCAATGAGCAGTTCTTC. Residues: CASSIGTSGSFGAPNEQFF. This rearrangement joins TRBV5-8 to TRBJ2-1; 14 bases fit TRBD2. V was clipped by 4 bases and J by 6 bases; unmatched bases: 15. Germline V gives CDR1 SGHTS, CDR2 YDEGEE. The CDR3 has 19 amino acids.

This rearrangement joins TRBV5-8 to TRBJ1-6; D uncertain. Germline loops: CDR1 SGHTS, CDR2 YDEGEE. This CDR3 contains 14 residues. The V end lost 0 bases, the J end lost 4 bases, and 5 bases lay between the germline ends. The CDR3 nucleotides read TGTGCCAGCAGCTTGGGGCAATATAATTCACCCCTCCACTTT. It codes for CASSLGQYNSPLHF.

The chain joins TRBV30 to TRBJ2-7; 7 bases align to TRBD1. The CDR3 is made up of 14 amino acids. V lost 1 base and J lost 0; bases outside the gene matches: 3. The V gene's germline CDR1 is GTSNPN and CDR2 SVGIG (reference sequence). This CDR3 is CAWSGGQSSYEQYF. CDR3 DNA: TGTGCCTGGAGTGGGGGACAGAGCTCCTACGAGCAGTACTTC.

The chain joins TRBV27 to TRBJ1-5; 7 positions match TRBD1. The CDR3 contains 16 residues. CDR1 is MNHEY and CDR2 is SMNVEV in the germline V gene (reference sequence). V was clipped by 6 bases and J by 7 bases; unmatched bases: 15. The CDR3 nucleotides are TGTGCCAGCAGGAGACAGGGATCAAGCAATGGGCAGCCCCAGCATTTT. Translation gives CASRRQGSSNGQPQHF.

The V gene is TRBV19, the J gene TRBJ1-1, with TRBD1 matching over 8 bases. The CDR3 contains 14 residues. V gave up 7 bases and J gave up 0 bases; unmatched junction bases: 4. Germline assignment: CDR1 LNHDA and CDR2 SQIVND (reference sequence). CDR3 bases: TGTGCCAGTATCGGACAGGGAATGAACACTGAAGCTTTCTTT. This codes for CASIGQGMNTEAFF.

This chain connects TRBV5-1 to TRBJ2-3; 8 nucleotides agree with TRBD2. Germline V gives CDR1 SGHRS, CDR2 YFSETQ. The CDR3 has 16 residues. The J segment lost 1 base and the V segment lost 0 bases, leaving 4 bases of the junction unmatched. CDR3 amino acids: CASSLGAGGRTDTQYF. DNA for the CDR3: TGCGCCAGCAGCTTGGGGGCGGGGGGCCGCACAGATACGCAGTATTTT.

This chain links TRBV6-5 with TRBJ2-2, with 11 bases identical to TRBD1. Germline values: CDR1 MNHEY, CDR2 SVGAGI. J gave up 7 bases and V 6 bases, and 4 bases lay outside the gene matches. The CDR3 sequence is 14 residues long. CDR3 in amino acids: CASRGDRGFGELFF. The CDR3 DNA is TGTGCCAGCAGGGGGGACAGGGGGTTCGGGGAGCTGTTTTTT.